This TCR beta chain was profiled in a study of blood T cell repertoires in COVID-19. Study as a whole: The origin of the acute and convalescent COVID-19 samples was the United States, Italy and Spain.

Methods used by the authors: Reference gene primers were amplified, and this amplification served to estimate nucleated cell counts. Generated by immunoSEQ multiplex PCR, the TCRdb table keeps only in-frame clones and is missing some. V and J calls and clone size are given by that table; D and trimming were obtained from the DNA. The profile covers 400,000 to 500,000 clones, with 86% appearing a single time and more than 1.4% taken by the ten largest. This clone has just one count. Per the germline V gene, CDR1 is MNHNS and CDR2 is SASEGT. The CDR3 length is 13 residues. Trimming shortened V by 5 bases and J by 5 bases, and 13 bases separated the two germline ends.

Sequencing used peripheral blood. The sequence came from a woman aged 30 to 39 with active or convalescent COVID-19. This chain uses TRBV6-1 with TRBJ2-7; tentative D call: TRBD2 (7 bases). The CDR3 protein is CASSFSGGHEQYF. The DNA of the CDR3 is TGTGCCAGCAGTTTCTCGGGGGGCCACGAGCAGTACTTC.